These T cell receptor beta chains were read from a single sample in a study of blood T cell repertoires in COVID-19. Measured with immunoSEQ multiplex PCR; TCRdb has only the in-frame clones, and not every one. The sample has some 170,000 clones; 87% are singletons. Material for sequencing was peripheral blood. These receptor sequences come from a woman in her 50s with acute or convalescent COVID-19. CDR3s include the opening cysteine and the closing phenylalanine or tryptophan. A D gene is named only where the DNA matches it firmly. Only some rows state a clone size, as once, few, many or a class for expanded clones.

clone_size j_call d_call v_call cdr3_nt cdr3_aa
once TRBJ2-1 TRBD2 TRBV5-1 TGCGCCAGCAGCACGGGACTAGAGAGGAATGAGCAGTTCTTC CASSTGLERNEQFF
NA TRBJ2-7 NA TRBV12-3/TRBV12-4 TGTGCCAGCAGTAGACAGACCGAGCAGTACTTC CASSRQTEQYF
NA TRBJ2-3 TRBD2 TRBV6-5 TGTGCCAGCAGTTATAGCGGGGGGCGAAAGGATACGCAGTATTTT CASSYSGGRKDTQYF
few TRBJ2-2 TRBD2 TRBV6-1 TGTGCCAGCAGTGAATATAGCGGGATTATCGGGGAGCTGTTTTTT CASSEYSGIIGELFF
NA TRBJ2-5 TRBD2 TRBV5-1 TGCGCCAGCAGGTCCCTAGCGGGAGGGCCGAGGCAAGAGACCCAGTACTTC CASRSLAGGPRQETQYF
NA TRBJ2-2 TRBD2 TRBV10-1 TGCGGTAAGGAGCGGGGGGGCGACCTCTCCGGGGAGCTGTTTTTT CGKERGGDLSGELFF
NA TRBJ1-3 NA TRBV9 TGTGCCAGCAGCGTAGAATATACAGGCCCATCTGGAAACACCATATATTTT CASSVEYTGPSGNTIYF
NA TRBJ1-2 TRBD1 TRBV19 TGTGCCAGTAGCCCCGGGCAGGGGGAGTTTTGGAACTCTGGCTACACCTTC CASSPGQGEFWNSGYTF
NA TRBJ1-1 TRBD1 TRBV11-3 TGTGCCAGCAGGGACAGGGGCACTGAAGCTTTCTTT CASRDRGTEAFF
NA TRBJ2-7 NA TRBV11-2 TGTGCCAGCAGCTTAGATCTTAGGCGGGCAGGGGTACCGTACGAGCAGTACTTC CASSLDLRRAGVPYEQYF
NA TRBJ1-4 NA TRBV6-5 TGTGCCAGCAGTTACTCGTACGGTTTAAATGAAAAACTGTTTTTT CASSYSYGLNEKLFF
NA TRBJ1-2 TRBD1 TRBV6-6 TGTGCCAGCAGCTCCCTAGGACAGGGGGACCTTGGCTACACCTTC CASSSLGQGDLGYTF
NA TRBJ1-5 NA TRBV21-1 TGTGCCAGCAGCAATCTTGGCAGGGGGCTTCGAAATCAGCCCCAGCATTTT CASSNLGRGLRNQPQHF
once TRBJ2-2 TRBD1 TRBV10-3 TGTGCCACCGACTCAGGGGGACGGACCGGGGAGCTGTTTTTT CATDSGGRTGELFF
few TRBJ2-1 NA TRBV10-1 TGCGCCAGCAGTGAGAACAGTCACAATGAGCAGTTCTTC CASSENSHNEQFF
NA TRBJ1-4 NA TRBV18 TGTGCCAGCTCACGGGGGGCTAATGAAAAACTGTTTTTT CASSRGANEKLFF
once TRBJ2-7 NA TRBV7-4 TGTGCCAGCAGCTTAAGGAGACCCTACGAGCAGTACTTC CASSLRRPYEQYF
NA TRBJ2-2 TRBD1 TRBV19 TGTGCCAGTAGTATTCCTTTAGGGACAGGGACCGGGGAGCTGTTTTTT CASSIPLGTGTGELFF
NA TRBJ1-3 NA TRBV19 TGTGCCAGTACCCTAACAGGGTCTGGAAACACCATATATTTT CASTLTGSGNTIYF
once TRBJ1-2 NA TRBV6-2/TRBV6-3 TGTGCCAGCAGTCTCAGGGGAGGGTTGTTTTCGTACGGCTACACCTTC CASSLRGGLFSYGYTF
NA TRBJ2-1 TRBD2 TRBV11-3 TGTGCCAGCAGCTCCGGACTAGCGGATTCTCGACGCGAGCAGTTCTTC CASSSGLADSRREQFF
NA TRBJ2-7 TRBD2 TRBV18 TGTGCCAGCTCTGCGACTAGCGAGGTCTACGAGCAGTACTTC CASSATSEVYEQYF
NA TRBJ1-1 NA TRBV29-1 TGCAGCGTTCGCCCGGGACATTCCACTGAAGCTTTCTTT CSVRPGHSTEAFF
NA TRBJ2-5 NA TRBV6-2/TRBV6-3 TGTGCCAGCAGTTACTCTCCGGGAGAGCCCTTTAAAGAGACCCAGTACTTC CASSYSPGEPFKETQYF
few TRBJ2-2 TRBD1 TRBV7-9 TGTGCCAGCAGCTTAGATCGGACAGGCACCGGGGAGCTGTTTTTT CASSLDRTGTGELFF
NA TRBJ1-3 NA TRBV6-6 TGTGCCAGCAGTCCTAATACAGGGTCTGGAAACACCATATATTTT CASSPNTGSGNTIYF
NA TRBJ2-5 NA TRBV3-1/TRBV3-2 TGTGCCAGCAGCCCGGTGCAAGAGACCCAGTACTTC CASSPVQETQYF
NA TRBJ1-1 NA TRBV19 TGTGCCAGTAGTATAGCCTCGACAGTCGAAGCTTTCTTT CASSIASTVEAFF
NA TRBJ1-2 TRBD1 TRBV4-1 TGCGCCAGCAGTCTGGACAGGGCGAACTATGGCTACACCTTC CASSLDRANYGYTF
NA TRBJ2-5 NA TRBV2 TGTGCCAGCAGCCAGACTCAATTACAAGAGACCCAGTACTTC CASSQTQLQETQYF
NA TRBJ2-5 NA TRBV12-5 TGTGCTAGTGGTTTTCGGGAGACCCAGTACTTC CASGFRETQYF
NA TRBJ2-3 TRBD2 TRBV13 TGTGCCAGCAGCCAAGGGCCGGGACTAGCGGGGGATACGCAGTATTTT CASSQGPGLAGDTQYF
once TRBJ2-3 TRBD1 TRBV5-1 TGCGCCAGCAGCTGGGGTGTAGGGGGCAGCACAGATACGCAGTATTTT CASSWGVGGSTDTQYF
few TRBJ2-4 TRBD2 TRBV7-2 TGTGCCAGCAGCAAAGCGGGGGGCCCAAACATTCAGTACTTC CASSKAGGPNIQYF
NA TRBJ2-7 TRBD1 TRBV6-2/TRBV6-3 TGTGCCAGCAGTTGGGACAGGAGAACTTACGAGCAGTACTTC CASSWDRRTYEQYF
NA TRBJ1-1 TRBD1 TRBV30 TGTGCCTGGAGTGTACAGGGGGTTACTGAAGCTTTCTTT CAWSVQGVTEAFF
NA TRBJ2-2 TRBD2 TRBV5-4 TGTGCCAGCAGCCTGGGGACTAGCGGGAGGACGGGGGAGCTGTTTTTT CASSLGTSGRTGELFF
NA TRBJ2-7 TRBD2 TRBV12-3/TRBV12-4 TGTGCCAGCAGATCTAGCGGCTCCTACGAGCAGTACTTC CASRSSGSYEQYF
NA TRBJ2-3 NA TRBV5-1 TGCGCCAGCAGCGCCGCCGGGACTCGCCGGAAGGATACGCAGTATTTT CASSAAGTRRKDTQYF
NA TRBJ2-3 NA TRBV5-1 TGCGCCAGCAGCTTGGGCTCGGTGGATACGCAGTATTTT CASSLGSVDTQYF
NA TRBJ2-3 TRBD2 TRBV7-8 TGTGCCAGCAGCTTTAGACTAGCGGGTAGCACAGATACGCAGTATTTT CASSFRLAGSTDTQYF
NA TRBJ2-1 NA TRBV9 TGTGCCAGCAGCGTAAATGTTCCAACAGGGAATGAGCAGTTCTTC CASSVNVPTGNEQFF
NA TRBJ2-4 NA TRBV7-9 TGTGCCAGCAGCTTTGTCACTCCACGGGCCAAAAACATTCAGTACTTC CASSFVTPRAKNIQYF
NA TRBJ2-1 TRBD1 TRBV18 TGTGCCAGCTCACCACTAGGGACAGACTACAATGAGCAGTTCTTC CASSPLGTDYNEQFF
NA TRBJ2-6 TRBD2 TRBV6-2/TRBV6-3 TGTGCCAGCAGTGGACTAGCGGCTTACTCTGGGGCCAACGTCCTGACTTTC CASSGLAAYSGANVLTF
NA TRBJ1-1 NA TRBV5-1 TGCGCCAGCAGCTTGGCCGGGGGTGGAACTGAAGCTTTCTTT CASSLAGGGTEAFF
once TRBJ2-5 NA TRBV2 TGTGCCAGCACTCCGGACAGCGAGGGGTACCAGTACTTC CASTPDSEGYQYF
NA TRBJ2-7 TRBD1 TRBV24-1 TGTGCCACCAGTGACACCGGGACAGCGCGTTACGAGCAGTACTTC CATSDTGTARYEQYF
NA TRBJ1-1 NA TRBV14 TGTGCCAGCAGCCAAGAGTGGAGGGCTAACACTGAAGCTTTCTTT CASSQEWRANTEAFF
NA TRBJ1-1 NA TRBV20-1 TGCAGTGCTAGGTTGACAACTGAAGCTTTCTTT CSARLTTEAFF